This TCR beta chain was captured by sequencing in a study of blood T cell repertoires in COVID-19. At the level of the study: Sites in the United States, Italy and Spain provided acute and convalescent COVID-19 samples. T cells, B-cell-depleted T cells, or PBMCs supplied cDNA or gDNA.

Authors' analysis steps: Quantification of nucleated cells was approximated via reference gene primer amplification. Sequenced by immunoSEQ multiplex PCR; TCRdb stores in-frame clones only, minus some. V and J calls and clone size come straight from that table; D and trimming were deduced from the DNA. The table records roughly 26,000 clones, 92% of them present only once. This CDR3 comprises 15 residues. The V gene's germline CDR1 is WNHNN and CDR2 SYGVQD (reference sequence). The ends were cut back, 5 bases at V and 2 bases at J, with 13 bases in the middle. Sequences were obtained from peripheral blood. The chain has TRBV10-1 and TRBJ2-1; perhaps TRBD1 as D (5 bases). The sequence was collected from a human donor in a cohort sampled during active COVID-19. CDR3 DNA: TGCGCCAGCAGTTCCCTTAGGGGAACCTACAATGAGCAGTTCTTC. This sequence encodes CASSSLRGTYNEQFF.